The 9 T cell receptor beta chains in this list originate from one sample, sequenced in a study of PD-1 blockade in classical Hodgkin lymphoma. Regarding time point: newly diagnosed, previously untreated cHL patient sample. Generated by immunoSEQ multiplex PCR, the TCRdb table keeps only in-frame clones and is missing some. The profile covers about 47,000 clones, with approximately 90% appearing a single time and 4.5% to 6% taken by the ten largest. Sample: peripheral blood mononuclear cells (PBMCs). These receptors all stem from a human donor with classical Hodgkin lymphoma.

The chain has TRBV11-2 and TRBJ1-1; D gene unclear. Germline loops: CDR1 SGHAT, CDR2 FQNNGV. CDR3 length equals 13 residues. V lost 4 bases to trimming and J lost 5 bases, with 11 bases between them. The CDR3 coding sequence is TGTGCCAGCAGCTACGGGCCCCGGACTGAAGCTTTCTTT. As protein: CASSYGPRTEAFF.

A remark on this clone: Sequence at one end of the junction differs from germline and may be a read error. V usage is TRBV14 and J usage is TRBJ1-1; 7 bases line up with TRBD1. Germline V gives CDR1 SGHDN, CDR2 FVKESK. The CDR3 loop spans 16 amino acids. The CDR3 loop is CATSTRQGSTNTEAFF. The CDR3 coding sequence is TGTGCCACCAGCACTAGACAGGGAAGTACGAACACTGAAGCTTTCTTT.

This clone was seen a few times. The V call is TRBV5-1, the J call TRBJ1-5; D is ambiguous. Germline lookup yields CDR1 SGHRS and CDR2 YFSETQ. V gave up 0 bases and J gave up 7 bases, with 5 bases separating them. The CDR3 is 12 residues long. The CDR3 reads CASSLVPQPQHF. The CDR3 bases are TGCGCCAGCAGCTTGGTACCGCAGCCCCAGCATTTT.

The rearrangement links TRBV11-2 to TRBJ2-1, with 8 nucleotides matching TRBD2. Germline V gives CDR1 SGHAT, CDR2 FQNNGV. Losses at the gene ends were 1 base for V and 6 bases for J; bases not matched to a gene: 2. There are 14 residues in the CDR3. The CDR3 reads CASSLGGTSNEQFF. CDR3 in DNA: TGTGCCAGCAGCTTAGGTGGGACTAGCAATGAGCAGTTCTTC.

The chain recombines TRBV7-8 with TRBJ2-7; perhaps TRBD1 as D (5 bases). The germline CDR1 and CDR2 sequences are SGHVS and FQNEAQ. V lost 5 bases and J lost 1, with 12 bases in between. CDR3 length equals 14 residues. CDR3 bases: TGTGCCAGCAGCCCAAAGGACAAGTCCTACGAGCAGTACTTC. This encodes CASSPKDKSYEQYF.

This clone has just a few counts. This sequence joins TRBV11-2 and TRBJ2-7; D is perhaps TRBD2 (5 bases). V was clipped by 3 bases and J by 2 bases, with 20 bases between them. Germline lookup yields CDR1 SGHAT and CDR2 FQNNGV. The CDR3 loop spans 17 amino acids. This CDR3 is CASSFTQSLPGTYEQYV. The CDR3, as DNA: TGTGCCAGCAGCTTTACACAGTCCCTACCCGGGACCTACGAGCAGTACGTC.

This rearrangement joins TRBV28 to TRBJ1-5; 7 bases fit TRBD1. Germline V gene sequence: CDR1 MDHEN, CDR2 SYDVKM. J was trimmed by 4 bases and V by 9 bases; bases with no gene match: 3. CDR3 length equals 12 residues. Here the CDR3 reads CASSQGNQPQHF. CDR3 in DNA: TGTGCCAGTTCACAGGGGAATCAGCCCCAGCATTTT.

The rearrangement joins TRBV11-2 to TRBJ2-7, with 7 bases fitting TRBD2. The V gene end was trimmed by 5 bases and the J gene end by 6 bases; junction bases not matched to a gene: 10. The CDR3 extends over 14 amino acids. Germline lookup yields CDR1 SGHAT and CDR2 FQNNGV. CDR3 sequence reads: CASSPRGTKSEQYF. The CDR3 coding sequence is TGTGCCAGCAGCCCACGGGGGACTAAAAGCGAGCAGTACTTC.

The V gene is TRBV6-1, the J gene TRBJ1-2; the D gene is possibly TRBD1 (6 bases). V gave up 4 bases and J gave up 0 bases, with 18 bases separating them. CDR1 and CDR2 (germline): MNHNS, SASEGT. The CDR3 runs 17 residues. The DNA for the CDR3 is TGTGCCAGCAGTGTCCAACTCGGGACAAGATCTAACTATGGCTACACCTTC. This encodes CASSVQLGTRSNYGYTF.